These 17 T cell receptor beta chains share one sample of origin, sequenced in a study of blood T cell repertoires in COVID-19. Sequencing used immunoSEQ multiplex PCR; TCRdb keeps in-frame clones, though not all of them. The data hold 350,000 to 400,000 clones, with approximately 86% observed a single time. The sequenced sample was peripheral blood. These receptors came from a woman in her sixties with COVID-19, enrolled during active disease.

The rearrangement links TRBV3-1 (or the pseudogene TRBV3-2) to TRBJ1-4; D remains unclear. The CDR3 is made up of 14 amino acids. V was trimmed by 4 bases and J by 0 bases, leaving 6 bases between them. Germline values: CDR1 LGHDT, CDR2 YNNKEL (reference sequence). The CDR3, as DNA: TGTGCCAGCAGCCGGGCCTCAACTAATGAAAAACTGTTTTTT. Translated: CASSRASTNEKLFF.

The CDR3 nucleotides read TGTGCCAGCAGCTTTCAGGGGATGTCTGGAAACACCATATATTTT. Protein: CASSFQGMSGNTIYF. The genes are TRBV5-5 and TRBJ1-3; perhaps TRBD1 as D (6 bases). Trimming removed 2 bases at V and 1 base at J, with 10 bases between. The CDR3 extends over 15 amino acids. From germline, CDR1 is SGHKS and CDR2 YYEKEE (reference sequence).

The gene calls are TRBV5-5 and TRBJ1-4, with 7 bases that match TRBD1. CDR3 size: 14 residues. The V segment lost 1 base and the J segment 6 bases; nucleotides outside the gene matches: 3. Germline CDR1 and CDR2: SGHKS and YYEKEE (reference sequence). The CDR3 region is CASSLLTGYEKLFF. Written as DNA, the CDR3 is TGTGCCAGCAGCTTGTTGACAGGGTATGAAAAACTGTTTTTT.

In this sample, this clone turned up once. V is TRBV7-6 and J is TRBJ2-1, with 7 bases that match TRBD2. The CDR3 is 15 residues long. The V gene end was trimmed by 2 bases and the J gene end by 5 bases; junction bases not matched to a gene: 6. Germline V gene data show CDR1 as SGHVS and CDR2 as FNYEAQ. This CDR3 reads CASSLRLAVHNEQFF. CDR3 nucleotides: TGTGCCAGCAGCTTACGGCTAGCGGTTCACAATGAGCAGTTCTTC.

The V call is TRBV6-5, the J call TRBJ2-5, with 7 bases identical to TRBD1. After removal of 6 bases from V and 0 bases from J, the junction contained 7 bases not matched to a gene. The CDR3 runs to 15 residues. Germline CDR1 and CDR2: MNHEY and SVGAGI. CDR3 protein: CASRRTGTYQETQYF. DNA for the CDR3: TGTGCCAGCAGACGGACAGGCACGTACCAAGAGACCCAGTACTTC.

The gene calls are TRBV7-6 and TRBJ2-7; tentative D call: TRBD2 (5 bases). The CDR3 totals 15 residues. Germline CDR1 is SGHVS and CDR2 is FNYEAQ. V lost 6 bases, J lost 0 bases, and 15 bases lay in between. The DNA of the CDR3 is TGTGCCAGCAGTCCCCGGGTAGCGTCCTCCTACGAGCAGTACTTC. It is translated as CASSPRVASSYEQYF.

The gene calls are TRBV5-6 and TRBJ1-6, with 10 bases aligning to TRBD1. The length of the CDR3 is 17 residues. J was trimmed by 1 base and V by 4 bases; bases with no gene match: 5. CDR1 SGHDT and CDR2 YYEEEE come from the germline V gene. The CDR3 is CASSLRQGASYNSPLHF. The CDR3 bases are TGTGCCAGCAGCCTGAGACAGGGGGCTTCCTATAATTCACCCCTCCACTTT. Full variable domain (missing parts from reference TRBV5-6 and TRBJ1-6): DAGVTQSPTHLIKTRGQQVTLRCSPKSGHDTVSWYQQALGQGPQFIFQYYEEEERQRGNFPDRFSGHQFPNYSSELNVNALLLGDSALYLCASSLRQGASYNSPLHFGNGTRLTVT.

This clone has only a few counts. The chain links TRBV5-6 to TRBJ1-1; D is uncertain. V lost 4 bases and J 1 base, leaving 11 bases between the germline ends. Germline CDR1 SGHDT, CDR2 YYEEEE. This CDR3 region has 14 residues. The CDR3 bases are TGTGCCAGCAGCCTATTACCCCCGAACACTGAAGCTTTCTTT. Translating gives CASSLLPPNTEAFF. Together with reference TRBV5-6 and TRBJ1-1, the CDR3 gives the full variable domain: DAGVTQSPTHLIKTRGQQVTLRCSPKSGHDTVSWYQQALGQGPQFIFQYYEEEERQRGNFPDRFSGHQFPNYSSELNVNALLLGDSALYLCASSLLPPNTEAFFGQGTRLTVV.

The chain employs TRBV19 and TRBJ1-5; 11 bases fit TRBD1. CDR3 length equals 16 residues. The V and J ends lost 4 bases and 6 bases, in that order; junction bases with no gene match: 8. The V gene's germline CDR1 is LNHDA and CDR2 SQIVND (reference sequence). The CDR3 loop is CASSRFRDRGVQPQHF. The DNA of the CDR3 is TGTGCCAGTAGTAGATTCCGGGACAGGGGGGTTCAGCCCCAGCATTTT.

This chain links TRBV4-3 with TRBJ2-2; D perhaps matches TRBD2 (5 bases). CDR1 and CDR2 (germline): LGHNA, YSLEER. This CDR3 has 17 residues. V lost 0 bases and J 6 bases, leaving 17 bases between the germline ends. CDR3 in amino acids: CASSQDYGTSGSGELFF. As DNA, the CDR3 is TGCGCCAGCAGCCAAGATTATGGAACTAGTGGGTCCGGGGAGCTGTTTTTT.

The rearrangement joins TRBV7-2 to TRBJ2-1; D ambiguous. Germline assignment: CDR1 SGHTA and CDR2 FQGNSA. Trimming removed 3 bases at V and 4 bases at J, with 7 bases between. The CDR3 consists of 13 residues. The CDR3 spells CASSFGQYNEQFF. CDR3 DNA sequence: TGTGCCAGCAGCTTTGGCCAGTACAATGAGCAGTTCTTC.

The DNA of the CDR3 is TGTGCCAGCAGCTTAGACCCAGGGGTTAACTATGGCTACACCTTC. Amino acids: CASSLDPGVNYGYTF. The V and J genes are TRBV7-2 and TRBJ1-2; weak D call: TRBD1 (6 bases). CDR3 size: 15 residues. The V end lost 1 base, the J end lost 1 base, and 10 bases lay between the germline ends. Germline CDR1 reads SGHTA; CDR2 reads FQGNSA.

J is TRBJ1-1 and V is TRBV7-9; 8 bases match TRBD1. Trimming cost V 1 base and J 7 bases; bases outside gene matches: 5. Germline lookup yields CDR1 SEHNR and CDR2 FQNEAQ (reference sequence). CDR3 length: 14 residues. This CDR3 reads CASSLGTGLGEAFF. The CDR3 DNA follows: TGTGCCAGCAGCTTAGGGACAGGGTTGGGTGAAGCTTTCTTT.

The CDR3 spells CAWTGGKNTEAFF. In DNA, the CDR3 is TGTGCCTGGACAGGGGGTAAGAACACTGAAGCTTTCTTT. V gene TRBV30 combines with J gene TRBJ1-1; TRBD1 matches 7 bases. This CDR3 has 13 residues. With 4 bases clipped from V and 1 base from J, the junction kept 3 bases outside the gene matches. The germline gives CDR1 GTSNPN, CDR2 SVGIG (reference sequence).

CDR3 DNA sequence: TGTGCCAGCACTCCCATTGGGGAGGGGGGAGCTGAAGCTTTCTTT. This encodes CASTPIGEGGAEAFF. The rearrangement uses TRBV6-5 and TRBJ1-1; possible D gene TRBD1, 6 bases. The germline gives CDR1 MNHEY, CDR2 SVGAGI. V lost 7 bases to trimming and J lost 6 bases, with 21 bases between them. This CDR3 contains 15 residues.

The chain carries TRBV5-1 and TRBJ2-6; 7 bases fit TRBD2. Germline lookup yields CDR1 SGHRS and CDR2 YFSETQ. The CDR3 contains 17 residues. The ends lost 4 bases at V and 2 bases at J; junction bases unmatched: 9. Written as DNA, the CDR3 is TGCGCCAGCAGCCACACACGGGGAGGGACTGGGGCCAACGTCCTGACTTTC. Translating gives CASSHTRGGTGANVLTF.

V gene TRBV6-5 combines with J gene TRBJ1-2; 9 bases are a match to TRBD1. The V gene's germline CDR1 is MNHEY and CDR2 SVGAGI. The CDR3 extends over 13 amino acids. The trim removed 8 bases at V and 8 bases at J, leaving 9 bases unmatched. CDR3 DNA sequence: TGTGCCAGCGGGAAGGACAGGGGTAGAGGCTACACCTTC. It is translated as CASGKDRGRGYTF.